These T cell receptor beta chains were read from a single sample in a study of cytotoxic CD8 clonotypes in ibrutinib-treated CLL. TCRdb's table, derived via immunoSEQ multiplex PCR, lists solely in-frame clones and lacks some. Of 90,000 to 150,000 clones listed, about 53% are singletons. The material was PBMCs, obtained after 24 months of ibrutinib treatment. These receptors were collected from a human donor with chronic lymphocytic leukemia. Both conserved end residues are part of each CDR3. A D gene is named only where the DNA matches it firmly. Size tells how often a clone was seen (once, few, many) or the class of an expanded clone, and some rows leave it out.

d_gene,v_gene,abundance,j_gene,CDR3aa,CDR3nt
.,TRBV19,.,TRBJ1-5,CASSIFGSGGNQPQHF,TGTGCCAGTAGTATCTTTGGGAGTGGGGGGAATCAGCCCCAGCATTTT
.,TRBV11-3,.,TRBJ1-1,CASSLGQRVSEAFF,TGTGCCAGCAGCTTAGGCCAGAGGGTATCTGAAGCTTTCTTT
.,TRBV27,.,TRBJ2-1,CASRTDIHGMFF,TGTGCCAGCAGAACCGACATCCACGGAATGTTCTTC
TRBD1,TRBV7-8,few,TRBJ2-5,CASSPRDRGETQYF,TGTGCCAGCAGCCCACGGGACAGGGGGGAGACCCAGTACTTC
.,TRBV30,few,TRBJ2-3,CAWTGQGPDTQYF,TGTGCCTGGACCGGGCAGGGACCAGATACGCAGTATTTT
.,TRBV2,few,TRBJ2-6,CASSEQGPGANVLTF,TGTGCCAGCAGTGAACAGGGTCCTGGGGCCAACGTCCTGACTTTC
.,TRBV15,few,TRBJ2-1,CATSTQFRGSEQFF,TGTGCCACCAGCACACAATTCAGGGGCAGTGAGCAGTTCTTC
TRBD1,TRBV4-1,few,TRBJ2-7,CASSRITGDRASYEQYF,TGCGCCAGCAGCCGAATAACGGGGGACAGGGCATCCTACGAGCAGTACTTC
.,TRBV9,.,TRBJ2-5,CASSVDQGQETQYF,TGTGCCAGCAGCGTAGACCAGGGGCAAGAGACCCAGTACTTC
TRBD1,TRBV15,.,TRBJ1-1,CATSRVWGETGATEAFF,TGTGCCACCAGCAGAGTTTGGGGAGAGACAGGGGCTACAGAAGCTTTCTTT
.,TRBV19,.,TRBJ2-1,CASSQSAIPYNEQFF,TGTGCCAGTAGTCAGTCCGCTATCCCCTACAATGAGCAGTTCTTC